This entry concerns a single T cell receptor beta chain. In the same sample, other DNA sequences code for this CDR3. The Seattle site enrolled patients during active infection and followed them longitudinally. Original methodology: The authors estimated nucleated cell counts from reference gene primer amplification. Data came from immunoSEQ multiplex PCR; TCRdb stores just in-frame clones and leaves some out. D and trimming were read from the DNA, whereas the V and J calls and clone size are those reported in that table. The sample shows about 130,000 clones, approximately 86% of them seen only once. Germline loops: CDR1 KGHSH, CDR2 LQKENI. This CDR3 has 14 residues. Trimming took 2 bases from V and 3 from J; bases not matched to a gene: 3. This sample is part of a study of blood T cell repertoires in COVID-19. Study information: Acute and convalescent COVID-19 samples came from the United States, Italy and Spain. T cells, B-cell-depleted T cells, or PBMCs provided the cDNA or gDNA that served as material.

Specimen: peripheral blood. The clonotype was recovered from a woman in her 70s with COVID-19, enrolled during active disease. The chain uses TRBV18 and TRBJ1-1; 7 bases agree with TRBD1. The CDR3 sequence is CASSPSRGYTEAFF. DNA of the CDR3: TGTGCCAGCTCACCATCCAGGGGGTACACTGAAGCTTTCTTT.